This TCR beta chain was sequenced for a study of cytomegalovirus exposure and HLA in healthy donors. General study points: More than 150 TCR beta chains were listed as cytomegalovirus-associated. Earlier results showed most TCR beta V segments being productive about 90% or about 30% of the time. It emerged from a later analysis that several of the most significant clusters appeared to be linked to common viral pathogens.

Trimming took off 5 bases at V and 5 bases at J, with 16 bases between the two ends. The CDR3 consists of 15 residues. Germline assignment: CDR1 SEHNR and CDR2 FQNEAQ (reference sequence). Both 60 Vbeta primers and 13 Jbeta primers went into the PCR. Per the study methods: Approximately 73 million unique TCR beta chains, 9 million to 14 million shared, were counted in a later analysis. Clones were sequenced by immunoSEQ multiplex PCR, and TCRdb holds only the in-frame ones, with some missing. The V and J calls and clone size are taken from that table; D and trimming were inferred from the DNA. The sample includes roughly 99,000 clones, around 77% of them seen just once. Turning to this clone: The target antigen is unknown.

The rearrangement links TRBV7-9 to TRBJ2-1; weak D call: TRBD2 (6 bases). The TCR comes from a man aged 18 to 30 in good health and CMV-seronegative. The sequenced sample consisted of PBMCs. CDR3 sequence: CASSGKAGLHNEQFF. The CDR3 coding sequence is TGTGCCAGCAGCGGCAAGGCGGGACTCCACAATGAGCAGTTCTTC.